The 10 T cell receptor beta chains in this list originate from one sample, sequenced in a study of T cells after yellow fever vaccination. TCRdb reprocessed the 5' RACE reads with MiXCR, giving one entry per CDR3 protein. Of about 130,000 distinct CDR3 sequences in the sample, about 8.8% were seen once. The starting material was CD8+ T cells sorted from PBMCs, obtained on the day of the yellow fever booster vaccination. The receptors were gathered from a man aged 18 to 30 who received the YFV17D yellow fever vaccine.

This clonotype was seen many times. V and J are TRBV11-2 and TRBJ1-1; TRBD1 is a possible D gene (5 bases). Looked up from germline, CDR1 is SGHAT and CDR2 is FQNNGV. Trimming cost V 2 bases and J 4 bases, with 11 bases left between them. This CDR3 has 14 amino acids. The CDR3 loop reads CASSLYGGSTEAFF. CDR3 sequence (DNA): TGTGCCAGCAGCTTATACGGGGGTAGCACTGAAGCTTTCTTT.

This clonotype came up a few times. The CDR3 protein is CSVVGGQGNEQFF. The CDR3, as DNA: TGCAGCGTTGTTGGGGGGCAGGGCAATGAGCAGTTCTTC. The J gene is TRBJ2-1, the V gene TRBV29-1; D is tentatively TRBD1 or TRBD2 (6 bases each). V lost 4 bases and J lost 6, with 13 bases in between. Germline V gene sequence: CDR1 SQVTM, CDR2 ANQGSEA. The CDR3 runs 13 residues.

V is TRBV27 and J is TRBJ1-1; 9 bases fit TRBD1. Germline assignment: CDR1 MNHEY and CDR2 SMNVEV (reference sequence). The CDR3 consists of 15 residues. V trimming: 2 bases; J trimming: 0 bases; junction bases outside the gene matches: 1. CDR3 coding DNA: TGTGCCAGCAGTTTAACAGGGGGCATGAACACTGAAGCTTTCTTT. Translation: CASSLTGGMNTEAFF.

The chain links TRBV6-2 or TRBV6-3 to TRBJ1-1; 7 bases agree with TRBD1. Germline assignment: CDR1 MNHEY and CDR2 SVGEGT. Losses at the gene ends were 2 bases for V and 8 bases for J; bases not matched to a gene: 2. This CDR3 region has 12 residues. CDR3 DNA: TGTGCCAGCAGTTACGGGGACAGCGAAGCTTTCTTT. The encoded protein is CASSYGDSEAFF.

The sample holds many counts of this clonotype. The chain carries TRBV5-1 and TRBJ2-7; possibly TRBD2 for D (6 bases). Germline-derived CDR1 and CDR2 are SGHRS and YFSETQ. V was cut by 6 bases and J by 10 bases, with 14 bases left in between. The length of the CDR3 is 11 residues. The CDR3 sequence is CASIWRGDQYF. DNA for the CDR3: TGCGCCAGCATATGGAGGGGAGATCAGTACTTC.

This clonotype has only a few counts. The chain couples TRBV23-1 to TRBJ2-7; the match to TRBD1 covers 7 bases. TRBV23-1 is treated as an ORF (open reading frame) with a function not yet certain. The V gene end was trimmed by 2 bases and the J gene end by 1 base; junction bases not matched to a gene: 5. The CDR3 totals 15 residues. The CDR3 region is CASSQDRVDSYEQYV. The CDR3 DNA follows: TGCGCCAGCAGTCAAGACAGGGTGGATTCCTACGAGCAGTACGTC.

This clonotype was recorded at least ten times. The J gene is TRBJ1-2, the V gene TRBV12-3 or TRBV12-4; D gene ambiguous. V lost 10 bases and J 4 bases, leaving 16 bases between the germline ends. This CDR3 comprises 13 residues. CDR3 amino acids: CAIRGRRVYGYTF. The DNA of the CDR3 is TGTGCCATCAGAGGACGGCGCGTCTATGGCTACACCTTC.

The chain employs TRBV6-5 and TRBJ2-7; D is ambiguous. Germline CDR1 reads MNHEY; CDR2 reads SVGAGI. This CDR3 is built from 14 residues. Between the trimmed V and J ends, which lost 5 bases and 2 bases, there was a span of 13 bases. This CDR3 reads CASSPSDGAYEQYV. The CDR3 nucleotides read TGTGCCAGCAGTCCTTCCGACGGAGCCTACGAGCAGTACGTC.

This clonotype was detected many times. In DNA, the CDR3 is TGTGCCAGCAGTGAAAAAGACAGGAGGGGTCCTGCTAACTATGGCTACACCTTC. Encoded protein: CASSEKDRRGPANYGYTF. The chain is built from TRBV2 and TRBJ1-2; tentatively, D is TRBD1 (6 bases). Between the trimmed V and J ends, which lost 2 bases and 0 bases, there was a span of 19 bases. In germline, CDR1 is SNHLY, CDR2 FYNNEI. The CDR3 runs 18 residues.

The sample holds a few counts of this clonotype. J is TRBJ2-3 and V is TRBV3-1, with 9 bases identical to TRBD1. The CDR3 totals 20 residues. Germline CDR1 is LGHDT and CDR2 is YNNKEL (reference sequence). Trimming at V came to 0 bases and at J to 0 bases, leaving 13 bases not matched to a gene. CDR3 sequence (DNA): TGTGCCAGCAGCCAAGAAGGGGTAACCCGGGACAGGGAAAGCACAGATACGCAGTATTTT. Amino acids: CASSQEGVTRDRESTDTQYF.